This TCR beta chain was captured by sequencing in a study of shared clonotypes between healthy human individuals. In the original analysis: ImmunoSEQ gave junction-only sequences without quality scores, so filtering differed. Data came from immunoSEQ multiplex PCR; TCRdb stores just in-frame clones and leaves some out. Clone size and V and J calls were adopted from that table, with D and trimming inferred from the DNA. Here the sample spans about a million clones, around 76% being singletons. Negatively enriched CD4+ T cells were divided by CD45RA into naive and memory. General study results and limits: Sequencing depth was expected to influence donor clonotype sharing.

As for this clone: Its antigen is as yet unknown.

This receptor was identified in a man aged 18 to 30 in good health. Material for sequencing was memory CD4+ T cells sorted from blood. Described subset: CD45RA-negative fraction.

CDR3 DNA: TGTGCCAGCAGCTCCGCCAAGTGGTCAGGCCAAGCAGCCTACGAGACCCAGTACTTC. It specifies CASSSAKWSGQAAYETQYF. The chain couples TRBV5-8 to TRBJ2-5; no clear D. This CDR3 has 19 amino acids. Germline CDR1 SGHTS, CDR2 YDEGEE. Trimming took 3 bases from V and 5 from J, leaving 29 bases between them. Together with reference TRBV5-8 and TRBJ2-5, the CDR3 gives the full variable domain: EAGVTQSPTHLIKTRGQQATLRCSPISGHTSVYWYQQALGLGLQFLLWYDEGEERNRGNFPPRFSGRQFPNYSSELNVNALELEDSALYLCASSSAKWSGQAAYETQYFGPGTRLLVL.